Following are 32 T cell receptor beta chains from one sample sequenced in a study of blood T cell repertoires in COVID-19 (dated by TCRdb to 2018 to 2020). The method behind the library was the immunoSEQ multiplex PCR assay. The immuneACCESS repertoire file appears here via TCRdb, limited to in-frame rearrangements. These files lack a portion of the clones; in checked studies, under half of the deficit traces to unresolved V genes, and the cause of the others is not known. This sample comprises about 400,000 clones, roughly nine tenths of them detected only once. Of the sample, 1.5% to 2% is held by the ten largest clones. The source material was PBMCs or T cells enriched from blood (not recorded which). The receptors stem from a woman aged 25 to 39 who had recovered from COVID-19.

This chain joins TRBV5-5 and TRBJ2-7, with 10 positions matching TRBD1. V was clipped by 0 bases and J by 3 bases; unmatched bases: 6. The CDR3 is made up of 16 amino acids. Per the germline V gene, CDR1 is SGHKS and CDR2 is YYEKEE (reference sequence). CDR3 amino acids: CASSLDGTGVFYEQYF. The CDR3 DNA follows: TGTGCCAGCAGCTTGGACGGGACAGGGGTCTTCTACGAGCAGTACTTC.

The chain joins TRBV7-3 to TRBJ1-5, with TRBD1 as a possible D gene (5 bases). V was pared by 4 bases and J by 7 bases, with 11 bases between. The CDR3 has 13 residues. Germline lookup yields CDR1 SGHTA and CDR2 FQGTGA. The CDR3 DNA reads TGTGCCAGCAGCTCCTACTGGGGCCAGCCCCAGCATTTT. Its protein is CASSSYWGQPQHF.

V and J are TRBV5-1 and TRBJ1-3; tentative D call: TRBD1 (6 bases). The CDR3 sequence is 16 residues long. V was shortened by 1 base and J by 4 bases, with 15 bases between the two germline ends. CDR1 is SGHRS, CDR2 YFSETQ, per germline. In DNA, the CDR3 is TGCGCCAGCAGCTTGTCAGGGGCCACCCTCGGAAACACCATATATTTT. Residues: CASSLSGATLGNTIYF.

The V call is TRBV6-5, the J call TRBJ2-7, with 7 bases that match TRBD2. The J segment lost 2 bases and the V segment lost 6 bases, leaving 10 bases of the junction unmatched. Germline assignment: CDR1 MNHEY and CDR2 SVGAGI. CDR3 length: 15 residues. CDR3: CASSPWASGAYEQYF. CDR3 in DNA: TGTGCCAGCAGCCCCTGGGCTAGCGGTGCCTACGAGCAGTACTTC.

For the CDR3, the DNA is TGTGCCTGGAGTGAGGGGCCGCACACCGGGGAGCTGTTTTTT. It codes for CAWSEGPHTGELFF. V and J are TRBV30 and TRBJ2-2; tentative D call: TRBD1 (5 bases). V dropped 1 base and J dropped 3 bases, with 9 bases sitting between them. Looked up from germline, CDR1 is GTSNPN and CDR2 is SVGIG (reference sequence). The CDR3 has 14 amino acids.

This chain's CDR3 is CAGAMNTEAFF. In nucleotides, the CDR3 is TGTGCCGGGGCCATGAACACTGAAGCTTTCTTT. This chain joins TRBV30 and TRBJ1-1; D may be TRBD1 (5 bases). V was pared by 8 bases and J by 0 bases, with 7 bases between. The length of the CDR3 is 11 residues. Germline CDR1 is GTSNPN and CDR2 is SVGIG (reference sequence).

The chain uses TRBV3-1 (or the pseudogene TRBV3-2) and TRBJ2-3, with a tentative D call TRBD2 (5 bases). The V end was cut by 0 bases, the J end by 6 bases, with 10 bases between. Germline CDR1 is LGHDT and CDR2 is YNNKEL (reference sequence). CDR3 length: 14 residues. The CDR3 loop reads CASSQDRGLDTQYF. CDR3 nucleotide sequence: TGTGCCAGCAGCCAAGATCGCGGGCTCGATACGCAGTATTTT.

The rearrangement links TRBV10-2 to TRBJ2-7; weak D call: TRBD2 (7 bases). This CDR3 spans 14 amino acids. Trimming removed 2 bases from V and 6 bases from J, with 14 bases in between. Germline V gene sequence: CDR1 WSHSY, CDR2 SAAADI. The CDR3 protein is CASSEQGGASEQYF. The CDR3 DNA follows: TGCGCCAGCAGTGAGCAAGGGGGGGCGAGCGAGCAGTACTTC.

The chain employs TRBV4-1 and TRBJ1-1; D unresolved. In germline, CDR1 is MGHRA, CDR2 YSYEKL. The V end was cut by 0 bases, the J end by 7 bases, with 21 bases between. The length of the CDR3 is 17 residues. CDR3 protein: CASSQEGQALGENEAFF. CDR3 nucleotides: TGCGCCAGCAGCCAAGAAGGCCAGGCCCTCGGGGAAAATGAAGCTTTCTTT.

This chain's CDR3 is CASRPPRQGGLNTEAFF. DNA for the CDR3: TGTGCCAGCAGACCTCCGAGACAGGGGGGCTTGAACACTGAAGCTTTCTTT. V gene TRBV5-4 combines with J gene TRBJ1-1, with 9 nucleotides matching TRBD1. Germline values: CDR1 SGHNT, CDR2 YYREEE (reference sequence). V gave up 5 bases and J gave up 0 bases; unmatched junction bases: 11. This CDR3 is 17 amino acids long.

This clone has a single count. V gene TRBV11-2 combines with J gene TRBJ1-1; D remains ambiguous. The V end was cut by 5 bases, the J end by 5 bases, with 15 bases between. Looked up from germline, CDR1 is SGHAT and CDR2 is FQNNGV. The CDR3 consists of 14 residues. Here the CDR3 DNA reads TGTGCCAGCAGCCGACCGTCGGGTGAGACTGAAGCTTTCTTT. This sequence encodes CASSRPSGETEAFF.

The chain has TRBV29-1 and TRBJ2-1; no reliable D call. Germline V lookup: CDR1 SQVTM, CDR2 ANQGSEA. The CDR3 consists of 11 residues. V lost 7 bases to trimming and J lost 3 bases, with 7 bases between them. The CDR3 DNA reads as TGCAGCGGAGGAGTCTACAATGAGCAGTTCTTC. Its translation: CSGGVYNEQFF.

In its sample, this clone was seen once. This sequence joins TRBV4-2 and TRBJ2-2, with 13 nucleotides matching TRBD2. This CDR3 is 19 amino acids long. Trimming cost V 4 bases and J 4 bases; bases outside gene matches: 12. CDR1 and CDR2 (germline): LGHNA, YNFKEQ. The chain's CDR3 is CASSPTPGLAGERTGELFF. CDR3 sequence (DNA): TGTGCCAGCAGCCCCACTCCCGGACTAGCGGGAGAACGCACCGGGGAGCTGTTTTTT.

V gene TRBV15 combines with J gene TRBJ2-5, with TRBD1 matching 8 bases. Trimming cost V 1 base and J 7 bases; bases outside gene matches: 8. This CDR3 is built from 15 residues. The germline V gene encodes CDR1 LNHNV and CDR2 YYDKDF (reference sequence). The DNA of the CDR3 is TGTGCCACCAGCAGAGTCTTCGGACAGGGAGCGACCCAGTACTTC. Translating gives CATSRVFGQGATQYF.

The chain employs TRBV5-1 and TRBJ1-2, with 7 bases lining up with TRBD1. Germline V lookup: CDR1 SGHRS, CDR2 YFSETQ. V shed 7 bases, J shed 8 bases, and the junction held 11 bases outside the gene matches. This CDR3 region has 13 residues. The CDR3 loop is CASSRQGGEGYTF. The CDR3, as DNA: TGCGCCAGCTCCCGACAGGGAGGTGAAGGCTACACCTTC.

This clone was recorded once. The V and J genes are TRBV5-8 and TRBJ2-7; 7 bases align to TRBD1. Unmatched junction bases numbered 8, after V lost 2 bases and J lost 6 bases. Germline V gene sequence: CDR1 SGHTS, CDR2 YDEGEE. This CDR3 has 14 amino acids. CDR3 nucleotides: TGTGCCAGCAGCTTACGTTCCGCAGGGGGCGAGCAGTACTTC. Protein sequence: CASSLRSAGGEQYF.

The chain links TRBV9 to TRBJ2-3; TRBD2 matches 7 bases. This CDR3 has 18 residues. Germline CDR1 is SGDLS and CDR2 is YYNGEE. J was trimmed by 1 base and V by 0 bases; bases with no gene match: 11. DNA of the CDR3: TGTGCCAGCAGCGTAGCGGCGGGAGTGCTACCGGGCACAGATACGCAGTATTTT. This encodes CASSVAAGVLPGTDTQYF.

The chain has TRBV25-1 and TRBJ2-7; unclear D gene. The V end was cut by 4 bases, the J end by 3 bases, with 10 bases between. CDR3 size: 13 residues. Germline V gives CDR1 MGHDK, CDR2 SYGVNS. This CDR3 reads CASSVGPGYEQYF. The CDR3 DNA reads as TGTGCCAGCAGTGTTGGTCCGGGCTACGAGCAGTACTTC.

The V call is TRBV18, the J call TRBJ2-6; 11 nucleotides align to TRBD1. The CDR3 has 21 amino acids. Germline CDR1 KGHSH, CDR2 LQKENI. V was pared by 4 bases and J by 3 bases, with 17 bases of the junction left unmatched. The CDR3 coding sequence is TGTGCCAGCTCACAACTCCCATCTCTCGGACAGGGGGCTGGTGGGGCCAACGTCCTGACTTTC. This gives the protein CASSQLPSLGQGAGGANVLTF.

This chain joins TRBV10-2 and TRBJ2-1; the D gene is possibly TRBD2 (5 bases). Trimming pared 4 bases from V and 4 bases from J, leaving 5 bases between. The germline gives CDR1 WSHSY, CDR2 SAAADI. The CDR3 has 12 amino acids. As DNA, the CDR3 is TGCGCCAGCAGTGGGACTTACAATGAGCAGTTCTTC. This translates into CASSGTYNEQFF.

The chain's CDR3 is CASSQGLLSYNEQFF. The CDR3 DNA reads TGTGCCAGCAGCCAGGGACTCCTTTCCTACAATGAGCAGTTCTTC. This chain connects TRBV3-1 (or the pseudogene TRBV3-2) to TRBJ2-1, with a possible D match to TRBD2 (6 bases). Germline V gives CDR1 LGHDT, CDR2 YNNKEL (reference sequence). The V gene lost 3 bases and the J gene lost 1 base, with 10 bases spanning the gap. This CDR3 has 15 amino acids.

This clone appeared once. The chain employs TRBV11-2 and TRBJ2-2, with D possibly TRBD1 on 6 matching bases. This CDR3 is 15 amino acids long. Per germline, CDR1 SGHAT and CDR2 FQNNGV. The V and J ends lost 5 bases and 4 bases respectively, with 14 bases between them. The CDR3 DNA reads TGTGCCAGCAGCGCCCAGGGGATGGGCACCGGGGAGCTGTTTTTT. Its protein product is CASSAQGMGTGELFF.

The rearrangement uses TRBV7-8 and TRBJ1-2; D is possibly TRBD1 (6 bases). CDR1 and CDR2 from the germline V gene are SGHVS and FQNEAQ. The V end was cut by 5 bases, the J end by 0 bases, with 22 bases between. This CDR3 comprises 18 residues. CDR3 sequence: CASSPLRGPISANYGYTF. The CDR3 nucleotides are TGTGCCAGCAGCCCCTTGCGGGGGCCCATATCCGCTAACTATGGCTACACCTTC.

This chain joins TRBV29-1 and TRBJ1-1, with D unclear. V lost 0 bases to trimming and J lost 5 bases, with 13 bases between them. The germline gives CDR1 SQVTM, CDR2 ANQGSEA. The CDR3 extends over 14 amino acids. CDR3 sequence: CSVEEAGVGTEAFF. DNA of the CDR3: TGCAGCGTTGAAGAAGCGGGAGTTGGTACTGAAGCTTTCTTT.

This sequence joins TRBV5-1 and TRBJ2-1; 9 nucleotides match TRBD2. The CDR3 contains 16 residues. In germline, CDR1 is SGHRS, CDR2 YFSETQ. V dropped 5 bases and J dropped 4; count of bases not matched to a gene: 10. In DNA, the CDR3 is TGCGCCAGCAGTCGATTCATAGCGGGAGATTACAATGAGCAGTTCTTC. Translation: CASSRFIAGDYNEQFF.

This clone appeared a few times. The V call is TRBV6-4, the J call TRBJ2-2, with 12 nucleotides matching TRBD2. The CDR3 runs 15 residues. Trimming removed 6 bases from V and 6 bases from J; junction bases left unmatched: 5. CDR1 and CDR2 from the germline V gene are MRHNA and SNTAGT. The CDR3 DNA sequence: TGTGCCAGCAGACCGACTAGCGGGAGTTCCGGGGAGCTGTTTTTT. Its protein product is CASRPTSGSSGELFF.

The gene calls are TRBV7-8 and TRBJ1-6; 7 nucleotides agree with TRBD1. This CDR3 is 18 amino acids long. Looked up from germline, CDR1 is SGHVS and CDR2 is FQNEAQ. J was trimmed by 7 bases and V by 5 bases; bases with no gene match: 17. This CDR3 is CASSPNLPGTERNSPLHF. CDR3 coding DNA: TGTGCCAGCAGCCCTAACCTTCCGGGGACAGAGAGGAATTCACCCCTCCACTTT.

This rearrangement joins TRBV5-6 to TRBJ1-2; D is perhaps TRBD1 (6 bases). CDR3 length: 14 residues. The ends were cut back, 1 base at V and 8 bases at J, with 15 bases in the middle. Germline lookup yields CDR1 SGHDT and CDR2 YYEEEE. The CDR3 DNA reads as TGTGCCAGCAGCTTGCCGGGACAACCTTACGGCTACACCTTC. Protein sequence: CASSLPGQPYGYTF.

V usage is TRBV5-6 and J usage is TRBJ2-1, with TRBD2 matching 11 bases. CDR1 is SGHDT and CDR2 is YYEEEE in the germline V gene. The CDR3 extends over 16 amino acids. V lost 2 bases to trimming and J lost 2 bases; unmatched junction nucleotides: 3. CDR3 residues: CASSFALAGAYNEQFF. CDR3 in DNA: TGTGCCAGCAGCTTTGCACTAGCGGGAGCCTACAATGAGCAGTTCTTC.

The chain carries TRBV3-1 (or the pseudogene TRBV3-2) and TRBJ2-3, with a tentative D call TRBD1 (6 bases). Germline V CDR1 and CDR2: LGHDT, YNNKEL (reference sequence). The V gene lost 1 base and the J gene lost 5 bases, with 22 bases spanning the gap. This CDR3 has 18 residues. CDR3 protein: CASSQGQGHSNAGDTQYF. The CDR3 DNA reads as TGTGCCAGCAGCCAAGGGCAGGGGCATTCAAACGCCGGAGATACGCAGTATTTT.

V and J are TRBV5-1 and TRBJ2-7; 9 bases are shared with TRBD1. Trimming cost V 3 bases and J 6 bases; bases outside gene matches: 10. The germline gives CDR1 SGHRS, CDR2 YFSETQ. The CDR3 runs 15 residues. CDR3 coding DNA: TGCGCCAGCAGCTCCGGAACGACAGGGGGGATCGAGCAGTACTTC. Its translation: CASSSGTTGGIEQYF.

This chain joins TRBV24-1 and TRBJ2-3; 7 nucleotides match TRBD2. With 7 bases clipped from V and 3 bases from J, the junction kept 9 bases outside the gene matches. The CDR3 runs 15 residues. The germline gives CDR1 KGHDR, CDR2 SFDVKD. The CDR3 is CATSPSGKATDTQYF. The CDR3 nucleotides read TGTGCCACCAGCCCCAGCGGGAAGGCTACAGATACGCAGTATTTT.